This TCR beta chain came from a study of T cell responses to AZD1222 COVID-19 vaccine. Study-wide results and limits: Spike-specific TCR breadth and depth went up after people got two AZD1222 doses. Repertoires were obtained solely post-peak T cell response. Baseline seropositives among AZD1222 recipients totaled only five or six.

The CDR3 has 13 residues. Germline V gene data show CDR1 as SEHNR and CDR2 as FQNEAQ (reference sequence). Trimming removed 5 bases from V and 4 bases from J, with 11 bases in between. Clones were sequenced by immunoSEQ multiplex PCR, and TCRdb holds only the in-frame ones, with some missing. The table lists about 120,000 clones, around nine tenths of them singletons. A remark on this clone: The antigen remains unidentified.

The material sequenced was peripheral blood, taken on day 0 of AZD1222 vaccination. This sequence originates from an adult in good health. V and J are TRBV7-9 and TRBJ1-2, with D hard to call. The chain's CDR3 is CASSRLALYGYTF. The DNA for the CDR3 is TGTGCCAGCAGCCGATTGGCCCTCTATGGCTACACCTTC. The full variable domain, rest sourced from reference TRBV7-9 and TRBJ1-2, is DTGVSQNPRHKITKRGQNVTFRCDPISEHNRLYWYRQTLGQGPEFLTYFQNEAQLEKSRLLSDRFSAERPKGSFSTLEIQRTEQGDSAMYLCASSRLALYGYTFGSGTRLTVV.